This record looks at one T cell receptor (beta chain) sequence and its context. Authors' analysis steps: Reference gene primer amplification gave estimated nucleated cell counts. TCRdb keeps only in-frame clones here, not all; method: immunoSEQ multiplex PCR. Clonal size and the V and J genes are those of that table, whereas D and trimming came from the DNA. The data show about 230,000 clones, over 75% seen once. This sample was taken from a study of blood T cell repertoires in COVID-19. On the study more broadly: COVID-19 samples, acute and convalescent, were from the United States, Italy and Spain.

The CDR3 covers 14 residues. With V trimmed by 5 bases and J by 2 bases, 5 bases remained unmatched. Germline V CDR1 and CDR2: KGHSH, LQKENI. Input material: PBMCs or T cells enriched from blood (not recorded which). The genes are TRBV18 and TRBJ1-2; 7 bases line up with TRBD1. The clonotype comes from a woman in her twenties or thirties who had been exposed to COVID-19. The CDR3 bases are TGTGCCAGCTCAAGGGACAGCGGGAACTATGGCTACACCTTC. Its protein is CASSRDSGNYGYTF.